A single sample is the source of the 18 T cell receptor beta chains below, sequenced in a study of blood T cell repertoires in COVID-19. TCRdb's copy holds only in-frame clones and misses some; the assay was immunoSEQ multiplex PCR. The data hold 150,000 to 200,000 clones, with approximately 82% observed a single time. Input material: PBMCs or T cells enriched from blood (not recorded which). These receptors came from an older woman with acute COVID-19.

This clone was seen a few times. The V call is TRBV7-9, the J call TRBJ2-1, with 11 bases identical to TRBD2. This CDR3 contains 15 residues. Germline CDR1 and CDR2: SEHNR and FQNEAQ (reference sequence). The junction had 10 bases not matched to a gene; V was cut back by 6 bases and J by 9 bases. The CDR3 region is CASSSRLAGSGEQFF. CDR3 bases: TGTGCCAGCAGTTCGCGACTAGCGGGGTCGGGTGAGCAGTTCTTC.

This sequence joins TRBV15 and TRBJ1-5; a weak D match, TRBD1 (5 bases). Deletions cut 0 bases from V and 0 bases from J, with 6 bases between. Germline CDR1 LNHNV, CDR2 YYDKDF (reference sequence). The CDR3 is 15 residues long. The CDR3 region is CATSRDRDSNQPQHF. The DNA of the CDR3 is TGTGCCACCAGCAGAGACAGGGATAGCAATCAGCCCCAGCATTTT.

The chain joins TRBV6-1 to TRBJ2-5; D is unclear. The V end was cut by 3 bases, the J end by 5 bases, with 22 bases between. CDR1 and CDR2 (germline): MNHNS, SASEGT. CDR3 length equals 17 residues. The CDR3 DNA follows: TGTGCCAGCAGTGAGGTTGTACTAAAGGTTAAACGGGAGACCCAGTACTTC. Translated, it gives CASSEVVLKVKRETQYF.

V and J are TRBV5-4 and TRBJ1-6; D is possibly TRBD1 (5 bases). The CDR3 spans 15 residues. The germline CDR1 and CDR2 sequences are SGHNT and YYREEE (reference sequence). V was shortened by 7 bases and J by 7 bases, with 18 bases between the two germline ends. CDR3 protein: CASPGGAGGNSPLHF. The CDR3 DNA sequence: TGTGCCAGCCCTGGTGGGGCCGGCGGCAATTCACCCCTCCACTTT.

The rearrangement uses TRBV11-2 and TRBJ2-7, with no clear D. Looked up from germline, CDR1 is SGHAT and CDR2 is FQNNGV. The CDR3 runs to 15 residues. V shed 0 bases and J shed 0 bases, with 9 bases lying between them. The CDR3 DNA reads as TGTGCCAGCAGCTTAGAATTTGGGCCCTCCTACGAGCAGTACTTC. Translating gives CASSLEFGPSYEQYF. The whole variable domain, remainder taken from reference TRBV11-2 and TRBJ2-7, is EAGVAQSPRYKIIEKRQSVAFWCNPISGHATLYWYQQILGQGPKLLIQFQNNGVVDDSQLPKDRFSAERLKGVDSTLKIQPAKLEDSAVYLCASSLEFGPSYEQYFGPGTRLTVT.

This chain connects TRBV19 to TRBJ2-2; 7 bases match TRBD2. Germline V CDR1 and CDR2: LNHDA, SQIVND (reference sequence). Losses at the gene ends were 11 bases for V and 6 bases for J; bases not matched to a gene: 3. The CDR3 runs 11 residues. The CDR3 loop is CAGEGAGELFF. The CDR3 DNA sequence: TGTGCCGGGGAGGGTGCCGGGGAGCTGTTTTTT.

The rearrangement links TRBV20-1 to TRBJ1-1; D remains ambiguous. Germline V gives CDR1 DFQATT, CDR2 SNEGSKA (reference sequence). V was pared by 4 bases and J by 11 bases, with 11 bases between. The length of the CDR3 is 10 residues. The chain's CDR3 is CSANHHSAFF. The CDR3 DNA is TGCAGTGCTAACCACCATAGCGCTTTCTTT.

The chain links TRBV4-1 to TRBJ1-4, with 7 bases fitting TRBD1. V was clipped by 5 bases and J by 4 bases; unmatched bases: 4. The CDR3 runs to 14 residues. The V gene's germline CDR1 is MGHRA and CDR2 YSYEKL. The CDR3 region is CASSGGQRNEKLFF. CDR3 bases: TGCGCCAGCAGCGGGGGACAGCGTAATGAAAAACTGTTTTTT.

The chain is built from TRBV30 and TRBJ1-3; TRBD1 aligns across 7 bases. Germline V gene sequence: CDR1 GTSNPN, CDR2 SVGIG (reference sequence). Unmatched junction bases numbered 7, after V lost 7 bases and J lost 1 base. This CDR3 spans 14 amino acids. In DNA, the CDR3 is TGTGCCTTCTCCCCAGGGGGGTCTGGAAACACCATATATTTT. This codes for CAFSPGGSGNTIYF.

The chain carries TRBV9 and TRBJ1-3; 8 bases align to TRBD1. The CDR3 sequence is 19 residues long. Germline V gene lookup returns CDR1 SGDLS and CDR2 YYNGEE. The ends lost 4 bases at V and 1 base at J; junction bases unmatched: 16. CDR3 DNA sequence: TGTGCCAGCAGCTCCCGAGCGGCGGCAGGGGGCTCGTCTGGAAACACCATATATTTT. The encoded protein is CASSSRAAAGGSSGNTIYF.

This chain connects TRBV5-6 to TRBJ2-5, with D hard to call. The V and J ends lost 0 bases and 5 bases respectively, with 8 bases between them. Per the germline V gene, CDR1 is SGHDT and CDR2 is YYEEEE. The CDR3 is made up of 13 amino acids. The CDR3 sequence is CASSLATRETQYF. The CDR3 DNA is TGTGCCAGCAGCTTGGCTACCCGGGAGACCCAGTACTTC. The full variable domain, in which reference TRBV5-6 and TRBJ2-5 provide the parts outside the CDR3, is DAGVTQSPTHLIKTRGQQVTLRCSPKSGHDTVSWYQQALGQGPQFIFQYYEEEERQRGNFPDRFSGHQFPNYSSELNVNALLLGDSALYLCASSLATRETQYFGPGTRLLVL.

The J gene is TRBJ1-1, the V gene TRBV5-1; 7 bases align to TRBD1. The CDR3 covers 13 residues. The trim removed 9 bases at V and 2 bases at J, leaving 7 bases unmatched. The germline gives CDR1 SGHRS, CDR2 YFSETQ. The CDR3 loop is CATRQGVNTEAFF. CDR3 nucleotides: TGCGCCACCCGACAGGGAGTAAACACTGAAGCTTTCTTT.

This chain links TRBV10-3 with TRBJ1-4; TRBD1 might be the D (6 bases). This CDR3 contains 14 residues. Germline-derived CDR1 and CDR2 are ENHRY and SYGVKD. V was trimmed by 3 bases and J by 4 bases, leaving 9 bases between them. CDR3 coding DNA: TGTGCCATCAGTGATGCACAGGGTAATGAAAAACTGTTTTTT. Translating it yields CAISDAQGNEKLFF.

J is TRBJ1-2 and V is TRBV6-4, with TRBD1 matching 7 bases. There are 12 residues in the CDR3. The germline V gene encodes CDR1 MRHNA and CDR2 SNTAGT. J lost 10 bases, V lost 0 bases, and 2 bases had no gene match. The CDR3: CASSDSDRDYTF. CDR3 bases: TGTGCCAGCAGTGACTCCGACAGGGACTACACCTTC.

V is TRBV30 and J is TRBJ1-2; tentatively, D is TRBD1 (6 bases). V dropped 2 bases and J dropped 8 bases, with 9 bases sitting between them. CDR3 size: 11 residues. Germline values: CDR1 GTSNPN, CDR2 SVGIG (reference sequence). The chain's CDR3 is CAWSPDRGYTF. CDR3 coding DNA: TGTGCCTGGAGTCCGGACAGAGGCTACACCTTC.

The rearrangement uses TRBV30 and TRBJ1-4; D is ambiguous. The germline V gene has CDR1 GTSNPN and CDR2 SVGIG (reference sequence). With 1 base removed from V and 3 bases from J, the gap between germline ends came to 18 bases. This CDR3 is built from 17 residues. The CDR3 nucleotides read TGTGCCTGGAGTGCGACCCCGGCAGGCTGGGCTAATGAAAAACTGTTTTTT. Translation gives CAWSATPAGWANEKLFF.

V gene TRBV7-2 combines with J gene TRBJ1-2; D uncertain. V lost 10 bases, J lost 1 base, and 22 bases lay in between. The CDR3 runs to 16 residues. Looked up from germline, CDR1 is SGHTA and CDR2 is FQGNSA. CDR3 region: CATHHTLGRFNYGYTF. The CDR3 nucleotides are TGTGCCACCCACCATACCTTGGGGAGGTTTAACTATGGCTACACCTTC.

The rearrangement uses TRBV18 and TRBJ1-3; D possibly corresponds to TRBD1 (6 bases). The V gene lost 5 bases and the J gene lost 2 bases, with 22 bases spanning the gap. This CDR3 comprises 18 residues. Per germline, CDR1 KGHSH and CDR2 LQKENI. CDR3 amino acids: CASSAQGRGPGTGNTIYF. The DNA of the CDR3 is TGTGCCAGCTCAGCACAGGGCCGGGGTCCGGGAACTGGAAACACCATATATTTT.